This TCR beta chain appears in the sequencing data of a study of T-cell memory formation after mild COVID-19. Points from the study as a whole: In pre-infection memory, a portion of responding clones appeared, which suggested that cross-reactive memory joined. Contracting CD4+ clones sat mainly in CM and EM; CD8+ in EMRA.

As to this clonotype: Antigen unknown.

From the 5' RACE reads, TCRdb called clonotypes with MiXCR, one entry per CDR3 protein. The sample shows more than 450,000 distinct CDR3 sequences, roughly 18% of them seen only once. The TCR was taken from an adult woman who had mild COVID-19 (a few samples of this study predate the infection). Cell type and time point are not known. The sample comprised PBMCs or a T cell subset sorted from them (not recorded which).

The CDR3 sequence: CASSPWTSGSRDTQYF. The CDR3, as DNA: TGTGCCAGCAGTCCCTGGACTAGCGGGAGCCGAGATACGCAGTATTTT. The chain combines TRBV6-2 or TRBV6-3 with TRBJ2-3; 13 bases map to TRBD2. In germline, CDR1 is MNHEY, CDR2 SVGEGT. The CDR3 is 16 residues long. Unmatched junction bases numbered 7, after V lost 5 bases and J lost 5 bases.